The subject of this entry is one T cell receptor beta chain. This specimen comes from a study of patients and donors after allogeneic stem cell transplantation. V dropped 8 bases and J dropped 11 bases, with 16 bases sitting between them. The CDR3 is 11 residues long. Germline V gives CDR1 DFQATT, CDR2 SNEGSKA (reference sequence). Each CDR3 protein gets one entry after TCRdb re-called the RT-PCR reads with MiXCR. The sample consists of about 960,000 distinct CDR3 sequences, more than 15% of them appearing once. The rearrangement joins TRBV20-1 to TRBJ2-1; D is unclear. The origin of this receptor is a human donor who was either an allogeneic HSCT recipient or a stem cell or donor lymphocyte infusion donor (not recorded which). It is not recorded whose cells these are; they may come from a transplant donor. The sample comprised blood, either unsorted or a sorted T cell fraction (not recorded which). In DNA form, the CDR3 reads TGCAGTCACCCCCATTTGAAAAAGCAGTTCTTC. It codes for CSHPHLKKQFF.